The rows below give T cell receptor beta chains drawn from one sample of a study of blood T cells in healthy people across ages. TCRdb called the 5' RACE reads again in MiXCR, with one record for every CDR3 protein. This table has 650,000 to 950,000 distinct CDR3 sequences, around 45% appearing once. The material sequenced was blood. The receptors originated from a man aged 55 to 70 in good health. CDR3s include the opening cysteine and the closing phenylalanine or tryptophan. D genes are given only for firm matches. Part of the rows lack a size; the others show once, few, many or a class for expanded clones.

d_call	clone_size	v_call	j_call	cdr3_nt	cdr3_aa
TRBD2	-	TRBV12-3/TRBV12-4	TRBJ2-3	TGTGCCAGCAGGACTAGCGCTGGCACAGATACGCAGTATTTT	CASRTSAGTDTQYF
TRBD1	-	TRBV28	TRBJ2-1	TGTGCCAGCAGTTCTCCGGGACAGGGGCGCAATGAGCAGTTCTTC	CASSSPGQGRNEQFF
-	-	TRBV7-8	TRBJ2-4	TGTGCCAGCAGCCCAGGGGGGGGAAACATTCAGTACTTC	CASSPGGGNIQYF
TRBD2	few	TRBV5-6	TRBJ2-3	TGTGCCAGCAGCTTGGCCCGACTAGCCACAAGCACAGATACGCAGTATTTT	CASSLARLATSTDTQYF
-	many	TRBV15	TRBJ2-7	TGTGCCACCAGCAGAGATGTAACCTACGAGCAGTACTTC	CATSRDVTYEQYF
-	-	TRBV6-5	TRBJ2-5	TGTGCCACCGGCTTGTACCAAGAGACCCAGTACTTC	CATGLYQETQYF
-	-	TRBV20-1	TRBJ1-2	TGCAGTGCCAAATCGGGACAAGACTATGGCTACACCTTC	CSAKSGQDYGYTF
TRBD2	-	TRBV6-2/TRBV6-3	TRBJ2-5	TGTGCCAGCAGACTTGGGACTACTCAAGAGACCCAGTACTTC	CASRLGTTQETQYF
-	few	TRBV20-1	TRBJ1-2	TGCAGTGCTAACGAAGGGGCGGGCTACACCTTC	CSANEGAGYTF
-	-	TRBV4-3	TRBJ2-1	TGCGCCAGCAGCCAAGAGACCGGGGACGAGCAGTTCTTC	CASSQETGDEQFF
TRBD1	-	TRBV6-1	TRBJ2-7	TGTGCCAGCTATAATACAGGGGGCACGTACGAGCAGTACTTC	CASYNTGGTYEQYF
TRBD2	-	TRBV14	TRBJ2-7	TGTGCCAGCAGCCAACCGGGAGGACGATCCTACGAGCAGTACTTC	CASSQPGGRSYEQYF
-	-	TRBV7-9	TRBJ2-5	TGTGCCAGCAGCTTAGGGGCAGAGGGAGCCCCTCAAGAGACCCAGTACTTC	CASSLGAEGAPQETQYF
-	-	TRBV2	TRBJ2-2	TGTGCCAGCAGTGCGGGGAATTCGGACACCGGGGAGCTGTTTTTT	CASSAGNSDTGELFF
-	-	TRBV9	TRBJ1-5	TGTGCCAGCAGCGGTCCTGGGTTAGGTCAGCCCCAGCATTTT	CASSGPGLGQPQHF
-	once	TRBV5-1	TRBJ2-3	TGCGCCAGCAGAAAAGGGATCACAGATACGCAGTATTTT	CASRKGITDTQYF
-	-	TRBV18	TRBJ1-5	TGTGCCAGCTCACGCTCTTCGGATCAGCCCCAGCATTTT	CASSRSSDQPQHF
-	-	TRBV6-2/TRBV6-3	TRBJ2-7	TGTGCCAGCGGAATTATCTACGAGCAGTACTTC	CASGIIYEQYF
TRBD1	few	TRBV27	TRBJ1-2	TGTGCCAGCAGTTTATTGGGATCCAGGGGGGAGGGCTACACCTTC	CASSLLGSRGEGYTF
-	-	TRBV9	TRBJ1-2	TGTGCCAGCAGCGGAGGGGTCCAGGGGTGGCTTGACTATGGCTACACCTTC	CASSGGVQGWLDYGYTF
-	-	TRBV7-2	TRBJ2-5	TGTGCCAGCAGCTTAGCGCTAAGAAGGACAGTTGCTGAGCAGTACTTC	CASSLALRRTVAEQYF
TRBD2	-	TRBV20-1	TRBJ2-1	TGCAGTGCCAAAAGACTAGCGGGCCCCAATGAGCAGTTCTTC	CSAKRLAGPNEQFF
TRBD2	-	TRBV27	TRBJ2-3	TGTGCCAGCAGTTTCTCCCCGGGACTAGCGGGGAGGGATACGCAGTATTTT	CASSFSPGLAGRDTQYF
-	-	TRBV29-1	TRBJ1-6	TGCAGCGTCCGGGAAGCCGATTCACCCCTCCACTTT	CSVREADSPLHF
TRBD1	-	TRBV20-1	TRBJ2-5	TGCAGTGCTAGAACGCGGGACAGGGGAAGGATCAATGAGCAGTACTTC	CSARTRDRGRINEQYF